The present entry profiles one T cell receptor beta chain with its context. These data come from a study of control samples from healthy donors and cancer patients. CDR1 and CDR2 from the germline V gene are LGHDT and YNNKEL (reference sequence). Trimming removed 4 bases at V and 1 base at J, with 10 bases between. The CDR3 covers 14 residues. Repertoires were generated with immunoSEQ multiplex PCR, while TCRdb's copy carries only in-frame clones and drops some. Of about 20,000 clones listed, approximately 90% are singletons. This clonotype originated in a woman in her fifties or sixties with head and neck cancer. Sequencing input: PBMCs. V is TRBV3-1 (or the pseudogene TRBV3-2) and J is TRBJ1-1; D not resolved. CDR3 in DNA: TGTGCCAGCAGCCTCGGACTCGCGAACACTGAAGCTTTCTTT. As protein: CASSLGLANTEAFF.